This is a list of T cell receptor beta chains from one sample in a study of blood T cell repertoires in COVID-19. Libraries were prepared by immunoSEQ multiplex PCR; TCRdb keeps only in-frame clonotypes and omits some of them. This sample has about 260,000 clones, with 87% found just once. Sequenced sample: peripheral blood. These receptor sequences come from a woman aged 50 to 60 with acute or convalescent COVID-19. CDR3s include the opening cysteine and the closing phenylalanine or tryptophan. D genes are given only for firm matches. The size entry is marked missing in some rows and otherwise reads once, few, many or a size class.

CDR3aa: CASSPTAAYEQYF; CDR3nt: TGTGCCAGCAGCCCAACAGCGGCCTACGAGCAGTACTTC; abundance: once; j_gene: TRBJ2-7; v_gene: TRBV7-8; d_gene: .
CDR3aa: CASSETISPKLFF; CDR3nt: TGTGCCAGCAGTGAGACAATCTCTCCAAAACTGTTTTTT; abundance: .; j_gene: TRBJ1-4; v_gene: TRBV6-1; d_gene: .
CDR3aa: CASSSRTGSVGNTIYF; CDR3nt: TGCGCCAGCAGCTCGCGGACAGGTTCGGTTGGAAACACCATATATTTT; abundance: .; j_gene: TRBJ1-3; v_gene: TRBV5-1; d_gene: TRBD1
CDR3aa: CASSLGENQPQHF; CDR3nt: TGTGCCAGCAGCTTGGGCGAAAATCAGCCCCAGCATTTT; abundance: .; j_gene: TRBJ1-5; v_gene: TRBV5-6; d_gene: .
CDR3aa: CASGTTGANNSPLHF; CDR3nt: TGTGCCAGCGGAACAACAGGGGCAAATAATTCACCCCTCCACTTT; abundance: .; j_gene: TRBJ1-6; v_gene: TRBV28; d_gene: TRBD1
CDR3aa: CASSQEFGRETQYF; CDR3nt: TGCGCCAGCAGCCAAGAATTCGGTCGGGAGACCCAGTACTTC; abundance: .; j_gene: TRBJ2-5; v_gene: TRBV4-3; d_gene: .
CDR3aa: CASSDSGLQETQYF; CDR3nt: TGTGCCAGCAGTGACTCGGGACTGCAAGAGACCCAGTACTTC; abundance: .; j_gene: TRBJ2-5; v_gene: TRBV2; d_gene: .
CDR3aa: CASSPPLSGRTDTQYF; CDR3nt: TGTGCCAGCTCACCACCGCTTAGCGGGCGCACAGATACGCAGTATTTT; abundance: .; j_gene: TRBJ2-3; v_gene: TRBV18; d_gene: TRBD2
CDR3aa: CASGLINYGYTF; CDR3nt: TGTGCCAGTGGGCTCATTAACTATGGCTACACCTTC; abundance: .; j_gene: TRBJ1-2; v_gene: TRBV27; d_gene: .
CDR3aa: CSVEDLGRAGPYYGYTF; CDR3nt: TGCAGCGTTGAAGATCTGGGTCGAGCAGGGCCGTACTATGGCTACACCTTC; abundance: .; j_gene: TRBJ1-2; v_gene: TRBV29-1; d_gene: .
CDR3aa: CSVDRPSSYNEQFF; CDR3nt: TGCAGCGTTGATAGGCCTAGCTCCTACAATGAGCAGTTCTTC; abundance: .; j_gene: TRBJ2-1; v_gene: TRBV29-1; d_gene: .
CDR3aa: CASTQTSVNEQFF; CDR3nt: TGTGCCAGTACCCAGACTAGCGTCAATGAGCAGTTCTTC; abundance: .; j_gene: TRBJ2-1; v_gene: TRBV19; d_gene: TRBD2
CDR3aa: CASSQDKRLGTDTQYF; CDR3nt: TGTGCCAGCAGCCAAGATAAGAGACTAGGCACAGATACGCAGTATTTT; abundance: .; j_gene: TRBJ2-3; v_gene: TRBV3-1/TRBV3-2; d_gene: .
CDR3aa: CASSSLAGAGTDTQYF; CDR3nt: TGTGCCAGCTCAAGTCTAGCGGGAGCAGGAACAGATACGCAGTATTTT; abundance: .; j_gene: TRBJ2-3; v_gene: TRBV18; d_gene: TRBD2
CDR3aa: CASSIDRGFGYTF; CDR3nt: TGTGCCAGCAGCATCGACAGGGGATTTGGCTACACCTTC; abundance: .; j_gene: TRBJ1-2; v_gene: TRBV27; d_gene: TRBD1
CDR3aa: CASSYSIGTSDYEQYF; CDR3nt: TGTGCCAGCAGTTACTCGATTGGGACTAGCGACTACGAGCAGTACTTC; abundance: few; j_gene: TRBJ2-7; v_gene: TRBV6-5; d_gene: TRBD2
CDR3aa: CASSDRGSYEQYF; CDR3nt: TGTGCCAGCAGTGACAGGGGGTCCTACGAGCAGTACTTC; abundance: .; j_gene: TRBJ2-7; v_gene: TRBV2; d_gene: TRBD1
CDR3aa: CAISGSTSVSYNEQFF; CDR3nt: TGTGCCATCAGTGGGTCGACTAGCGTCTCCTACAATGAGCAGTTCTTC; abundance: .; j_gene: TRBJ2-1; v_gene: TRBV10-3; d_gene: TRBD2
CDR3aa: CASSLVLAGNTGELFF; CDR3nt: TGTGCCAGCAGCTTAGTACTAGCGGGGAACACCGGGGAGCTGTTTTTT; abundance: .; j_gene: TRBJ2-2; v_gene: TRBV7-8; d_gene: TRBD2
CDR3aa: CASSLRGMDQPQHF; CDR3nt: TGTGCCAGCAGCTTAAGGGGGATGGATCAGCCCCAGCATTTT; abundance: .; j_gene: TRBJ1-5; v_gene: TRBV5-6; d_gene: .
CDR3aa: CASSQVASGGMGEQYF; CDR3nt: TGTGCCAGCAGCCAAGTGGCTAGCGGGGGGATGGGGGAGCAGTACTTC; abundance: .; j_gene: TRBJ2-7; v_gene: TRBV4-2; d_gene: TRBD2
CDR3aa: CASSQEAANVRNTEAFF; CDR3nt: TGTGCCAGCAGCCAAGAGGCCGCCAACGTACGGAACACTGAAGCTTTCTTT; abundance: .; j_gene: TRBJ1-1; v_gene: TRBV4-2; d_gene: .
CDR3aa: CSVPGTGVYEQYF; CDR3nt: TGCAGCGTTCCCGGGACAGGGGTTTACGAGCAGTACTTC; abundance: .; j_gene: TRBJ2-7; v_gene: TRBV29-1; d_gene: TRBD1
CDR3aa: CASSYSWGGQYF; CDR3nt: TGTGCCAGCAGCTATAGCTGGGGGGGGCAGTATTTT; abundance: .; j_gene: TRBJ2-3; v_gene: TRBV27; d_gene: TRBD2
CDR3aa: CASTRPGGRQNEQYF; CDR3nt: TGTGCCAGCACCCGCCCGGGGGGGCGGCAAAACGAGCAGTACTTC; abundance: .; j_gene: TRBJ2-7; v_gene: TRBV7-9; d_gene: TRBD2
CDR3aa: CASSLYSAGRAKNIQYF; CDR3nt: TGTGCCAGCAGTTTATACTCCGCAGGCAGGGCCAAAAACATTCAGTACTTC; abundance: .; j_gene: TRBJ2-4; v_gene: TRBV28; d_gene: .
CDR3aa: CATSDRSPLETQYF; CDR3nt: TGTGCCACCAGTGACCGGTCACCCTTAGAGACCCAGTACTTC; abundance: once; j_gene: TRBJ2-5; v_gene: TRBV24-1; d_gene: .
CDR3aa: CASSWGLAGEEEQFF; CDR3nt: TGTGCCAGCAGCTGGGGACTAGCGGGAGAGGAGGAGCAGTTCTTC; abundance: .; j_gene: TRBJ2-1; v_gene: TRBV7-6; d_gene: TRBD2
CDR3aa: CASSSRQGAYEQYF; CDR3nt: TGTGCCAGCAGTTCCCGACAGGGGGCCTACGAGCAGTACTTC; abundance: .; j_gene: TRBJ2-7; v_gene: TRBV27; d_gene: TRBD1
CDR3aa: CASTETGNTGELFF; CDR3nt: TGTGCCAGCACGGAGACAGGGAACACCGGGGAGCTGTTTTTT; abundance: .; j_gene: TRBJ2-2; v_gene: TRBV6-6; d_gene: .
CDR3aa: CASSLYTGETSEQYF; CDR3nt: TGTGCCAGCAGTTTATATACAGGGGAAACGAGCGAGCAGTACTTC; abundance: .; j_gene: TRBJ2-7; v_gene: TRBV28; d_gene: TRBD1
CDR3aa: CASRGSGTNEKLFF; CDR3nt: TGTGCCAGCCGGGGGTCGGGGACTAATGAAAAACTGTTTTTT; abundance: .; j_gene: TRBJ1-4; v_gene: TRBV6-5; d_gene: .
CDR3aa: CASSSGDSNQPQHF; CDR3nt: TGTGCCAGCAGTTCGGGTGACAGCAATCAGCCCCAGCATTTT; abundance: .; j_gene: TRBJ1-5; v_gene: TRBV7-9; d_gene: .
CDR3aa: CASSLDQNSPLHF; CDR3nt: TGTGCCAGCAGCTTAGACCAGAATTCACCCCTCCACTTT; abundance: .; j_gene: TRBJ1-6; v_gene: TRBV7-2; d_gene: .
CDR3aa: CASTQQGAKGYTF; CDR3nt: TGTGCCAGCACACAGCAGGGGGCTAAGGGCTACACCTTC; abundance: .; j_gene: TRBJ1-2; v_gene: TRBV27; d_gene: TRBD1
CDR3aa: CASSEGHRNEKLFF; CDR3nt: TGTGCCAGCAGCGAGGGACACAGGAATGAAAAACTGTTTTTT; abundance: .; j_gene: TRBJ1-4; v_gene: TRBV9; d_gene: .
CDR3aa: CASSLLAAGIHEQFF; CDR3nt: TGTGCCAGCAGTCTACTAGCGGCGGGAATTCATGAGCAGTTCTTC; abundance: .; j_gene: TRBJ2-1; v_gene: TRBV2; d_gene: TRBD2
CDR3aa: CAISDRVNQPQHF; CDR3nt: TGTGCCATCAGCGACAGGGTAAATCAGCCCCAGCATTTT; abundance: .; j_gene: TRBJ1-5; v_gene: TRBV10-3; d_gene: TRBD1
CDR3aa: CASSLLAGGKSNKNTGELFF; CDR3nt: TGTGCTAGCAGCTTGCTAGCGGGAGGGAAAAGTAACAAAAACACCGGGGAGCTGTTTTTT; abundance: .; j_gene: TRBJ2-2; v_gene: TRBV7-7; d_gene: TRBD2
CDR3aa: CASSHPSGPAHNEQFF; CDR3nt: TGTGCCAGCAGCCACCCTAGCGGCCCTGCCCACAATGAGCAGTTCTTC; abundance: .; j_gene: TRBJ2-1; v_gene: TRBV7-3; d_gene: TRBD2
CDR3aa: CASSLWTGPPNEWTQYF; CDR3nt: TGTGCCAGCAGCTTATGGACAGGGCCACCCAACGAGTGGACCCAGTACTTC; abundance: .; j_gene: TRBJ2-5; v_gene: TRBV7-9; d_gene: TRBD1
CDR3aa: CASSFRFYEQYF; CDR3nt: TGTGCCAGCAGTTTTAGATTCTACGAGCAGTACTTC; abundance: .; j_gene: TRBJ2-7; v_gene: TRBV28; d_gene: .
CDR3aa: CSASSRGLYNEQFF; CDR3nt: TGCAGCGCCAGTAGCAGGGGGCTCTACAATGAGCAGTTCTTC; abundance: .; j_gene: TRBJ2-1; v_gene: TRBV29-1; d_gene: TRBD1
CDR3aa: CASRPPAGFGTDTQYF; CDR3nt: TGTGCCAGTAGGCCGCCAGCGGGTTTTGGCACAGATACGCAGTATTTT; abundance: .; j_gene: TRBJ2-3; v_gene: TRBV19; d_gene: .
CDR3aa: CASSDRGDTQYF; CDR3nt: TGTGCCAGCAGTGACAGGGGAGATACGCAGTATTTT; abundance: .; j_gene: TRBJ2-3; v_gene: TRBV12-3/TRBV12-4; d_gene: TRBD1
CDR3aa: CASSAQTGAGEAFF; CDR3nt: TGTGCCAGCAGCGCCCAAACAGGGGCGGGTGAAGCTTTCTTT; abundance: .; j_gene: TRBJ1-1; v_gene: TRBV9; d_gene: TRBD1
CDR3aa: CASSQVSGGNTEAFF; CDR3nt: TGTGCCAGCAGCCAAGTTTCAGGAGGGAACACTGAAGCTTTCTTT; abundance: .; j_gene: TRBJ1-1; v_gene: TRBV3-1/TRBV3-2; d_gene: .
CDR3aa: CASSLDRFTNSPLHF; CDR3nt: TGCGCCAGCAGCTTGGATCGGTTTACTAATTCACCCCTCCACTTT; abundance: .; j_gene: TRBJ1-6; v_gene: TRBV5-1; d_gene: .
CDR3aa: CASSPQASGSYVEQYF; CDR3nt: TGTGCCAGCTCACCACAGGCTAGCGGGTCCTACGTCGAGCAGTACTTC; abundance: .; j_gene: TRBJ2-7; v_gene: TRBV18; d_gene: TRBD2
CDR3aa: CASSIPSGRGTGELFF; CDR3nt: TGTGCCAGTAGTATTCCCAGCGGGAGAGGAACCGGGGAGCTGTTTTTT; abundance: .; j_gene: TRBJ2-2; v_gene: TRBV19; d_gene: TRBD2
CDR3aa: CASSQVIRTSGSTGELFF; CDR3nt: TGCGCCAGCAGCCAAGTAATTCGGACTAGCGGGAGCACCGGGGAGCTGTTTTTT; abundance: .; j_gene: TRBJ2-2; v_gene: TRBV4-1; d_gene: TRBD2
CDR3aa: CASSHGQGAYNSPLHF; CDR3nt: TGCGCCAGCAGCCACGGACAGGGGGCCTATAATTCACCCCTCCACTTT; abundance: .; j_gene: TRBJ1-6; v_gene: TRBV4-1; d_gene: TRBD1
CDR3aa: CASSQELGAGNEKLFF; CDR3nt: TGCGCCAGCAGCCAAGAGTTGGGGGCGGGTAATGAAAAACTGTTTTTT; abundance: .; j_gene: TRBJ1-4; v_gene: TRBV4-3; d_gene: .
CDR3aa: CASSLTQRDTQYF; CDR3nt: TGTGCCAGCAGCTTAACCCAGCGAGATACGCAGTATTTT; abundance: .; j_gene: TRBJ2-3; v_gene: TRBV7-3; d_gene: .